This T cell receptor (beta chain) stems from a study of cytomegalovirus exposure and HLA in healthy donors. For this clone: What it binds is unknown.

The study's findings and limits: Researchers catalogued roughly 150 TCR beta chains as cytomegalovirus-associated. Across donors, most TCRs were seen rarely, yet some public ones were widespread.

Germline-derived CDR1 and CDR2 are MDHEN and SYDVKM. This CDR3 is 12 amino acids long. Trimming took off 5 bases at V and 5 bases at J, with 9 bases between the two ends. Assay: immunoSEQ multiplex PCR; the TCRdb copy retains only in-frame clones and omits some. The sample consists of 55,000 to 65,000 clones, more than 90% of them appearing once. The receptor was derived from a young man in good health and CMV-seronegative. This chain connects TRBV28 to TRBJ1-2; D not resolved. The sequenced material came from PBMCs. For the CDR3, the DNA is TGTGCCAGCAGTCCCCTTCCTTATGGCTACACCTTC. Its protein product is CASSPLPYGYTF.